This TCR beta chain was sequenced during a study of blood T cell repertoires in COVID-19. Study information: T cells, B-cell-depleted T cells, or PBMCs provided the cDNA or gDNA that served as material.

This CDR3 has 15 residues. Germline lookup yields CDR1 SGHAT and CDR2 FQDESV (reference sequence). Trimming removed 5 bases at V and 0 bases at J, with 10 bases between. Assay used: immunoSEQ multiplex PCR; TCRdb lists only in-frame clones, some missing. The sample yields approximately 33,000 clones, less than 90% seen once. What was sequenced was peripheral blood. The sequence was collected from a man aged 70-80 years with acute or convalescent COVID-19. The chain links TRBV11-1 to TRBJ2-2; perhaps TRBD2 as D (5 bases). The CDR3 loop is CASSQTGTNTGELFF. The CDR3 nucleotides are TGTGCCAGCAGCCAGACGGGAACGAACACCGGGGAGCTGTTTTTT. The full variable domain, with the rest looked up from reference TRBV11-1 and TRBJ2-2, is EAEVAQSPRYKITEKSQAVAFWCDPISGHATLYWYRQILGQGPELLVQFQDESVVDDSQLPKDRFSAERLKGVDSTLKIQPAELGDSAMYLCASSQTGTNTGELFFGEGSRLTVL.